Sequencing of this T cell receptor (beta chain) was carried out in a study of regulatory T cells in long-lasting Graves disease. Findings of the study overall: Gene preferences differed: TRBV28, TRBJ1-2, TRBJ2-5 in persistent cases.

Time point of the sample: persistent/refractory GD, antithyroid drugs over 5 years with positive TRAb. RNA extracted from PBMCs served as the sequencing template. The CDR3 runs 14 residues. CDR1 and CDR2 from the germline V gene are SGHTA and FQGNSA. The ends lost 3 bases at V and 7 bases at J; junction bases unmatched: 6. Relying on iRepertoire HTBI primers and Arm-PCR of CDR3 regions, the team built TCR beta libraries. TCRdb fed the multiplex PCR reads into MiXCR, producing one record per CDR3 protein. The table includes about 470,000 distinct CDR3 sequences, 20% to 25% detected once. This clonotype was counted between two and nine times. Its antigen is not identified.

The rearrangement uses TRBV7-2 and TRBJ2-4; 7 bases are a match to TRBD2. This receptor was taken from a female donor with Graves disease. This specimen was peripheral blood mononuclear cells (PBMCs), taken when the disease was refractory, from a patient treated with antithyroid drugs. In DNA form, the CDR3 reads TGTGCCAGCAGCTTCGCGGGAGAAGTCAACATTCAGTACTTC. It specifies CASSFAGEVNIQYF.